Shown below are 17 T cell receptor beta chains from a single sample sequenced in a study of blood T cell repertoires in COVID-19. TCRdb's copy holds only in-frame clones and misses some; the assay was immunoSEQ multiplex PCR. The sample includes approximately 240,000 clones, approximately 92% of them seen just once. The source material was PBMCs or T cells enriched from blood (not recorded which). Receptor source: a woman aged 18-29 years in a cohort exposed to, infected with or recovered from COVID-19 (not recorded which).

The CDR3: CASSQQRGWETQYF. The CDR3 DNA reads TGTGCCAGCAGTCAACAGCGAGGGTGGGAGACCCAGTACTTC. The rearrangement uses TRBV6-6 and TRBJ2-5; tentative D call: TRBD2 (5 bases). V shed 5 bases and J shed 5 bases, with 15 bases lying between them. From germline, CDR1 is MNHNY and CDR2 SVGAGI (reference sequence). The CDR3 spans 14 residues.

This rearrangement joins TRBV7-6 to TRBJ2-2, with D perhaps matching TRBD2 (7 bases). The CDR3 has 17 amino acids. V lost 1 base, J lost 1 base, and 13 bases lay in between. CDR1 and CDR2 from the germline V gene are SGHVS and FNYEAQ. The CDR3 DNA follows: TGTGCCAGCAGCTTAGGATGGCGGGGGCGGAACACCGGGGAGCTGTTTTTT. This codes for CASSLGWRGRNTGELFF.

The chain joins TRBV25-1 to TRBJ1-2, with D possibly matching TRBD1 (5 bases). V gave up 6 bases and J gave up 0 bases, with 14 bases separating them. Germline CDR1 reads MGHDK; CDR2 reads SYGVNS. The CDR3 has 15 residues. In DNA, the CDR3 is TGTGCCAGCAGGGGGGGTTGGGTTTCTAACTATGGCTACACCTTC. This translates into CASRGGWVSNYGYTF.

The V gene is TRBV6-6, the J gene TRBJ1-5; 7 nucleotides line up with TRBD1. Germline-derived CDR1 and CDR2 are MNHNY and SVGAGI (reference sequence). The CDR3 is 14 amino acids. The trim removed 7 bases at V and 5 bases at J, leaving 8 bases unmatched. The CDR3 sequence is CASTSTGQDQPQHF. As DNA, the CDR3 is TGTGCCAGCACTTCGACAGGGCAGGATCAGCCCCAGCATTTT.

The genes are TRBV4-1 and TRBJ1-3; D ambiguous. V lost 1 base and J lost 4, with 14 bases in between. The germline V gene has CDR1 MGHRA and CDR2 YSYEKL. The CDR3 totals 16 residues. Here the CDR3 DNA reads TGCGCCAGCAGCCAAGTTTTTCGGGGTAGCGGAAACACCATATATTTT. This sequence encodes CASSQVFRGSGNTIYF.

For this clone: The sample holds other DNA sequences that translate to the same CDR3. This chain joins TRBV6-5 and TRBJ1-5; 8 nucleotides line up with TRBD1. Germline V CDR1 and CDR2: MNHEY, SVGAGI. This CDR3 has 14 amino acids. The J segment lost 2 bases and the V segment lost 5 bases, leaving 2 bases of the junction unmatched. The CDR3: CASSPGQGNQPQHF. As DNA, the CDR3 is TGTGCCAGCAGTCCGGGACAGGGCAATCAGCCCCAGCATTTT.

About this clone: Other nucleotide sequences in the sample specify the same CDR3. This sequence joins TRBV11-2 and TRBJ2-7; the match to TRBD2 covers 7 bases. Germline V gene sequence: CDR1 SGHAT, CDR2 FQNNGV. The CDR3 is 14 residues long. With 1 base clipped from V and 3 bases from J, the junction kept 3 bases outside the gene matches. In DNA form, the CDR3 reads TGTGCCAGCAGCTTAGCGGGGGGTAGCTACGAGCAGTACTTC. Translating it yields CASSLAGGSYEQYF.

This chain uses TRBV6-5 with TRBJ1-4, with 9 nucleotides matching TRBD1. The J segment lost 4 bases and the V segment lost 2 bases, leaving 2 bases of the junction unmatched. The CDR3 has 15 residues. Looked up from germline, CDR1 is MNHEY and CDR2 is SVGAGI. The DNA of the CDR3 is TGTGCCAGCAGTTACGGGACAGGGTTTAATGAAAAACTGTTTTTT. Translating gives CASSYGTGFNEKLFF.

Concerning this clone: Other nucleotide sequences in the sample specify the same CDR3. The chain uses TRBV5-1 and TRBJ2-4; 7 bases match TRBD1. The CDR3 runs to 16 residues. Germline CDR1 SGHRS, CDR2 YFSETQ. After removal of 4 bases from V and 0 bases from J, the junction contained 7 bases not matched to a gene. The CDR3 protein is CASSLGTVLAKNIQYF. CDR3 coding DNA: TGCGCCAGCAGCCTCGGGACAGTCCTAGCCAAAAACATTCAGTACTTC. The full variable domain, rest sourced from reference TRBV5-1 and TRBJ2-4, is KAGVTQTPRYLIKTRGQQVTLSCSPISGHRSVSWYQQTPGQGLQFLFEYFSETQRNKGNFPGRFSGRQFSNSRSEMNVSTLELGDSALYLCASSLGTVLAKNIQYFGAGTRLSVL.

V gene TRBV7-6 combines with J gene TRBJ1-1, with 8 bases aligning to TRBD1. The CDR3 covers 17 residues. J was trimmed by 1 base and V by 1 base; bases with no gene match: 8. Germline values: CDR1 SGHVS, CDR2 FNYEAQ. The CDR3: CASSLVGQGYSNTEAFF. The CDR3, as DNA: TGTGCCAGCAGCTTAGTCGGACAGGGTTACTCGAACACTGAAGCTTTCTTT.

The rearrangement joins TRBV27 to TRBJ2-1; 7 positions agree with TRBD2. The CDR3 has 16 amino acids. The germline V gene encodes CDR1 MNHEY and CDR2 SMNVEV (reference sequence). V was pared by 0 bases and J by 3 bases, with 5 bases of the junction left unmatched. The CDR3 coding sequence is TGTGCCAGCAGTTTATCGGGGCGGGGGAACTACAATGAGCAGTTCTTC. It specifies CASSLSGRGNYNEQFF.

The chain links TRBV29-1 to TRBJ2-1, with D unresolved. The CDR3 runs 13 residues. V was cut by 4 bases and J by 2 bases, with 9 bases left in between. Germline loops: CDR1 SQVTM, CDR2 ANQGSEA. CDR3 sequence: CSVVSPPYNEQFF. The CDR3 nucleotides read TGCAGCGTTGTGAGTCCCCCCTACAATGAGCAGTTCTTC.

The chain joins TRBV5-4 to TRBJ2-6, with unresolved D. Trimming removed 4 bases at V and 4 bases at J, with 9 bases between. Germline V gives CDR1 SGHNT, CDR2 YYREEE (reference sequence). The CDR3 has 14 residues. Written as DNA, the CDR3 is TGTGCCAGCAGCCGAGTCCCCGGGGCCAACGTCCTGACTTTC. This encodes CASSRVPGANVLTF.

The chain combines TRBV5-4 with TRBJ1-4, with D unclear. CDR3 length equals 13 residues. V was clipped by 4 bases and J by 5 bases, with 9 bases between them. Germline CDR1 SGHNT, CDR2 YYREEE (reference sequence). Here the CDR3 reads CASSDGSNEKLFF. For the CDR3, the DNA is TGTGCCAGCAGCGACGGGTCGAATGAAAAACTGTTTTTT.

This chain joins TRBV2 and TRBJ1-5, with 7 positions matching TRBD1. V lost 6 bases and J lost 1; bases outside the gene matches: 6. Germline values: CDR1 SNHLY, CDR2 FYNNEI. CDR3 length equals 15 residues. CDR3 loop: CASSAGTDSNQPQHF. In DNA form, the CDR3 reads TGTGCCAGCAGCGCCGGGACAGACAGCAATCAGCCCCAGCATTTT.

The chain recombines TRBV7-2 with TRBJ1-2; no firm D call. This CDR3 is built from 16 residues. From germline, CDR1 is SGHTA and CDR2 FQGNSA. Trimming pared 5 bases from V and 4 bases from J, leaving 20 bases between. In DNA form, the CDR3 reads TGTGCCAGCAGCCTAGAAGCTAACCCCGCAATCTATGGCTACACCTTC. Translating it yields CASSLEANPAIYGYTF.

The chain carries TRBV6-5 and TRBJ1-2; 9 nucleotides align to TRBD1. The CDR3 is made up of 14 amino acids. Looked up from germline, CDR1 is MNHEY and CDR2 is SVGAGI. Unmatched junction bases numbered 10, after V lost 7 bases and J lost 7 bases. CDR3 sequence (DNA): TGTGCCAGCATAGGGGGGACAGGGAGATTTGGCTACACCTTC. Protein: CASIGGTGRFGYTF.